The 11 T cell receptor beta chains given below trace back to one sample, sequenced in a study of CD8+ T cells in alopecia areata. Sequencing used cDNA as its template, made by extracting RNA and reverse transcribing it. Assay used: immunoSEQ multiplex PCR; TCRdb lists only in-frame clones, some missing. Among 150,000 to 200,000 clones listed, about three fifths were seen once. The sequenced sample consisted of CD4+ T cells sorted from blood. The receptors shown here come from a human donor in good health.

V gene TRBV9 combines with J gene TRBJ1-4, with a possible D match to TRBD1 (6 bases). The CDR3 covers 13 residues. Germline-derived CDR1 and CDR2 are SGDLS and YYNGEE. The V gene lost 4 bases and the J gene lost 7 bases, with 11 bases spanning the gap. CDR3 residues: CASSWGLGEKLFF. The CDR3 coding sequence is TGTGCCAGCAGCTGGGGGCTTGGTGAAAAACTGTTTTTT.

This chain connects TRBV29-1 to TRBJ2-5; 11 nucleotides align to TRBD2. With V trimmed by 4 bases and J by 5 bases, 6 bases remained unmatched. This CDR3 is 14 amino acids long. CDR1 is SQVTM, CDR2 ANQGSEA, per germline. CDR3 sequence reads: CSVVSGRAQETQYF. In DNA form, the CDR3 reads TGCAGCGTTGTTAGCGGGAGGGCCCAGGAGACCCAGTACTTC.

The V gene is TRBV6-5, the J gene TRBJ1-2; unclear D gene. The CDR3 covers 11 residues. The germline gives CDR1 MNHEY, CDR2 SVGAGI. The V and J ends lost 4 bases and 7 bases respectively, with 7 bases between them. DNA of the CDR3: TGTGCCAGCAGTTCCCGGGCTGGCTACACCTTC. Protein: CASSSRAGYTF.

V and J are TRBV4-2 and TRBJ2-1; the D gene is possibly TRBD1 (5 bases). CDR1 is LGHNA and CDR2 is YNFKEQ in the germline V gene. The CDR3 is made up of 14 amino acids. Trimming removed 2 bases from V and 3 bases from J, with 8 bases in between. In DNA form, the CDR3 reads TGTGCCAGCAGCCAATTCACAGGCTACAATGAGCAGTTCTTC. Translation gives CASSQFTGYNEQFF.

This clone appeared a single time. This chain connects TRBV9 to TRBJ2-3; D is ambiguous. V lost 3 bases, J lost 4 bases, and 12 bases lay in between. This CDR3 is 14 amino acids long. CDR1 and CDR2 (germline): SGDLS, YYNGEE. DNA of the CDR3: TGTGCCAGCAGCGCCACCTCGATATCAGATACGCAGTATTTT. Amino acid sequence: CASSATSISDTQYF.

In this sample, this clone turned up a few times. The gene calls are TRBV11-2 and TRBJ1-4; D not resolved. The CDR3 loop spans 14 amino acids. V lost 0 bases and J lost 5, with 7 bases in between. Germline V gene data show CDR1 as SGHAT and CDR2 as FQNNGV. CDR3 in DNA: TGTGCCAGCAGCTTAGAACAGATCAATGAAAAACTGTTTTTT. Amino acids: CASSLEQINEKLFF.

This rearrangement joins TRBV29-1 to TRBJ2-1; D unresolved. The CDR3 contains 14 residues. Trimming took off 2 bases at V and 3 bases at J, with 11 bases between the two ends. Germline lookup yields CDR1 SQVTM and CDR2 ANQGSEA. The CDR3 nucleotides are TGCAGCGTTGAACTTGTGGACCACTACAATGAGCAGTTCTTC. Protein sequence: CSVELVDHYNEQFF.

The rearrangement joins TRBV30 to TRBJ2-1; the D gene is possibly TRBD2 (6 bases). V was cut by 2 bases and J by 6 bases, with 26 bases left in between. Germline V gene sequence: CDR1 GTSNPN, CDR2 SVGIG (reference sequence). CDR3 length: 18 amino acids. CDR3 bases: TGTGCCTGGAGTCGGGGTCAGCTAGCGACGGCTACCCTCAATGAGCAGTTCTTC. Its translation is CAWSRGQLATATLNEQFF.

The chain carries TRBV29-1 and TRBJ2-7; D ambiguous. The CDR3 has 11 residues. Trimming removed 7 bases from V and 0 bases from J, with 7 bases in between. Germline V gives CDR1 SQVTM, CDR2 ANQGSEA. For the CDR3, the DNA is TGCAGCGGCCTTAGCTCCTACGAGCAGTACTTC. Protein product: CSGLSSYEQYF.

A few counts support this clone. The chain joins TRBV7-9 to TRBJ1-1; no firm D call. The CDR3 extends over 13 amino acids. The V end was cut by 5 bases, the J end by 1 base, with 8 bases between. Germline V CDR1 and CDR2: SEHNR, FQNEAQ (reference sequence). The CDR3 sequence: CASSPTGNTEAFF. The CDR3 DNA is TGTGCCAGCAGCCCGACGGGGAACACTGAAGCTTTCTTT.

The V call is TRBV11-2, the J call TRBJ2-7; 10 bases map to TRBD2. The CDR3 spans 15 residues. V lost 1 base and J lost 7; bases outside the gene matches: 7. CDR1 and CDR2 (germline): SGHAT, FQNNGV. The CDR3 nucleotides read TGTGCCAGCAGCTTAGGCCTAGCGGGAGTACTTGAGCAGTACTTC. This gives the protein CASSLGLAGVLEQYF.